This is a list of T cell receptor beta chains from one sample in a study of T cell responses to AZD1222 COVID-19 vaccine. The method was immunoSEQ multiplex PCR; TCRdb's version includes in-frame clones alone and lacks a portion of them. The repertoire includes some 120,000 clones, about 92% of them detected once, and just under 3% sits in the top ten. The sample was peripheral blood, taken on day 0 of AZD1222 vaccination. Every receptor here comes from an adult in good health. Each CDR3 is given with its conserved first and last residue. A D gene is named only where the DNA matches it firmly. The listing skips clone size in some rows; elsewhere it reads once, few, many or a size class.

cdr3_aa cdr3_nt j_call v_call d_call clone_size
CASSFLGDLHQETQYF TGTGCCAGCTCGTTCCTGGGGGACTTGCACCAAGAGACCCAGTACTTC TRBJ2-5 TRBV27 - -
CATSTGGYTEAFF TGTGCCACCTCGACAGGGGGCTACACTGAAGCTTTCTTT TRBJ1-1 TRBV6-5 TRBD1 -
CASSIRTGIASDYGYTF TGTGCCAGCAGCATCCGGACAGGGATCGCCTCGGACTATGGCTACACCTTC TRBJ1-2 TRBV7-2 TRBD1 -
CASSPGVTRSPLHF TGTGCCAGCAGCCCTGGGGTCACCAGGTCACCCCTCCACTTT TRBJ1-6 TRBV27 - once
CSVDGTGEYNEQFF TGCAGCGTTGACGGGACAGGGGAGTACAATGAGCAGTTCTTC TRBJ2-1 TRBV29-1 TRBD1 -
CATSDTLGGGTDTQYF TGTGCCACCAGTGACACCCTAGGCGGGGGGACAGATACGCAGTATTTT TRBJ2-3 TRBV24-1 TRBD2 -
CASSLSPGQNPRFEAFF TGTGCCAGCAGTTTATCCCCTGGACAGAATCCTCGATTTGAAGCTTTCTTT TRBJ1-1 TRBV27 - -
CASSLAGEYIQYF TGCGCCAGCAGCCTAGCGGGAGAATACATTCAGTACTTC TRBJ2-4 TRBV4-1 TRBD2 -
CASSPSLQQNTEAFF TGTGCCAGCAGCCCGTCGCTACAGCAGAACACTGAAGCTTTCTTT TRBJ1-1 TRBV7-9 - -
CASSQDRFTGANVLTF TGTGCCAGCAGCCAAGATCGATTTACTGGGGCCAACGTCCTGACTTTC TRBJ2-6 TRBV3-1/TRBV3-2 - -
CASSLSGRNYGYTF TGTGCCAGCAGTTTATCAGGACGGAACTATGGCTACACCTTC TRBJ1-2 TRBV27 - few
CASSPVTGISNQPQHF TGTGCCAGCTCACCGGTGACAGGGATTAGCAATCAGCCCCAGCATTTT TRBJ1-5 TRBV18 TRBD1 few
CASSIGSGRETQYF TGTGCCAGTAGTATAGGTTCTGGGCGAGAGACCCAGTACTTC TRBJ2-5 TRBV19 - -
CATRGTNQPQHF TGTGCCACTAGGGGTACCAATCAGCCCCAGCATTTT TRBJ1-5 TRBV19 - -
CASWREGRNEQFF TGTGCCAGCTGGCGGGAGGGCAGGAATGAGCAGTTCTTC TRBJ2-1 TRBV28 TRBD2 -
CASSEYTGVFGNTIYF TGTGCCAGCAGTGAATATACAGGGGTGTTTGGAAACACCATATATTTT TRBJ1-3 TRBV2 TRBD1 -
CASSVAPGATNEKLFF TGTGCCAGCAGCGTAGCCCCAGGCGCAACTAATGAAAAACTGTTTTTT TRBJ1-4 TRBV9 - once
CASSLADMNTEAFF TGTGCCAGCAGCTTGGCCGACATGAACACTGAAGCTTTCTTT TRBJ1-1 TRBV5-4 - -
CASSLGVNQPQHF TGTGCCAGCAGCCTCGGGGTCAATCAGCCCCAGCATTTT TRBJ1-5 TRBV14 - -
CASSLEPETQYF TGTGCCAGCAGCTTAGAGCCTGAGACCCAGTACTTC TRBJ2-5 TRBV11-2 - -
CSVEDLRAVYNEQFF TGCAGCGTTGAAGATCTTCGGGCAGTATACAATGAGCAGTTCTTC TRBJ2-1 TRBV29-1 - -
CASSFGGSGYEQYF TGTGCCAGCAGTTTCGGCGGGAGCGGCTACGAGCAGTACTTC TRBJ2-7 TRBV28 TRBD2 -
CAWTGVSYEQYF TGTGCCTGGACTGGGGTGTCCTACGAGCAGTACTTC TRBJ2-7 TRBV30 - -
CASSLVTGTRYF TGTGCCAGCAGTTTAGTAACCGGGACAAGGTACTTC TRBJ2-4 TRBV11-1 - once
CASSFERNSPLHF TGTGCCAGCAGTTTCGAGAGGAATTCACCCCTCCACTTT TRBJ1-6 TRBV27 - -
CSVGEDSYEQYF TGCAGCGTTGGGGAGGACAGCTACGAGCAGTACTTC TRBJ2-7 TRBV29-1 - -
CASSLGAGGPTTDTQYF TGTGCCAGCAGCTTAGGGGCAGGGGGCCCTACCACAGATACGCAGTATTTT TRBJ2-3 TRBV11-3 TRBD1 -
CASSIRDSRNYGYTF TGTGCCAGTAGTATCCGGGACAGCCGAAACTATGGCTACACCTTC TRBJ1-2 TRBV19 TRBD1 few
CTSSLIGSSGEQFF TGTACCAGCAGCTTAATTGGTTCGAGCGGTGAGCAGTTCTTC TRBJ2-1 TRBV7-3 - once